This T cell receptor beta chain was sequenced during a study of shared clonotypes between healthy human individuals. The wider study: Ranging from 18 to 49 in age, donors were a couple of women and three men.

The repertoire was sequenced with immunoSEQ multiplex PCR; TCRdb's copy has only in-frame clones and lacks some. The profile shows about 2.4 million clones, 93% of them singletons. CD4+ cell separation produced CD45RA+ naive and CD45RA-negative memory subsets. Study-level results: There were few donors, and this limited the genetic and exposure-history diversity represented.

About this clone: As yet, its antigen is unknown.

The clonotype was recovered from a man aged 18 to 29 in good health. Some clones in this sample may be carry-over from other donors' samples. The source material was naive CD4+ T cells from PBMCs. Noted subset: CD45RA+ positively selected.

The CDR3: CASSRDPGQGDYEQYF. For the CDR3, the DNA is TGCGCCAGCAGCCGCGATCCGGGACAGGGAGACTACGAGCAGTACTTC. The chain couples TRBV4-1 to TRBJ2-7; 9 bases line up with TRBD1. Germline V gene sequence: CDR1 MGHRA, CDR2 YSYEKL. The trim removed 4 bases at V and 3 bases at J, leaving 10 bases unmatched. CDR3 size: 16 residues.